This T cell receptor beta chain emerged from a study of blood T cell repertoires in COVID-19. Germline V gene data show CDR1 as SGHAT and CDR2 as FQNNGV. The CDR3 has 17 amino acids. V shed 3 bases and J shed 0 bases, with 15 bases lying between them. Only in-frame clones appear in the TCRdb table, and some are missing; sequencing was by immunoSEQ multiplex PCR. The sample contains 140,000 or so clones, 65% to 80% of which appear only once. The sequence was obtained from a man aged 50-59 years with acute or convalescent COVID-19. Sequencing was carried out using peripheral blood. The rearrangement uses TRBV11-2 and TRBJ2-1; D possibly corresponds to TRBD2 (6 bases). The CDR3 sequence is CASSLGRGTLSYNEQFF. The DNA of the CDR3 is TGTGCCAGCAGCTTGGGTCGGGGGACGCTCTCCTACAATGAGCAGTTCTTC.